Listed here are 14 T cell receptor beta chains from one sample, sequenced in a study of T-cell reconstitution after alpha-beta-depleted transplantation in children. The library targeted TCRbeta and was prepared with unique molecular identifiers. TCRdb re-called the PCR reads through MiXCR, storing one row per CDR3 protein. Among 200,000 or so distinct CDR3 sequences listed, 5.5% to 7% were seen once. Sequenced material: PBMCs, taken before TCRalphabeta/CD19-depleted stem cell transplant. These receptors were collected from a girl less than two years old with combined immunodeficiency, due to receive a stem cell transplant.

Only a few counts were recorded for this clonotype. This chain links TRBV7-8 with TRBJ1-2, with D maybe TRBD1 (6 bases). The length of the CDR3 is 12 residues. V lost 4 bases and J lost 8, with 11 bases in between. Germline V CDR1 and CDR2: SGHVS, FQNEAQ. CDR3 DNA sequence: TGTGCCAGCAGCTCCGGGACATTCGGCTACACCTTC. It yields the protein CASSSGTFGYTF.

This clonotype was observed a few times. The rearrangement uses TRBV13 and TRBJ2-5; TRBD2 is a possible D gene (6 bases). With 1 base removed from V and 5 bases from J, the gap between germline ends came to 11 bases. The CDR3 length is 14 residues. Germline CDR1 reads PRHDT; CDR2 reads FYEKMQ (reference sequence). CDR3 coding DNA: TGTGCCAGCAGCTTAGATGACAGCGGGGAGACCCAGTACTTC. It is translated as CASSLDDSGETQYF.

The table lists this clonotype with many counts. In DNA form, the CDR3 reads TGTGCCAGCAGGGCCGGCCCAGTCTATGGCTACACCTTC. The encoded protein is CASRAGPVYGYTF. The chain couples TRBV6-2 or TRBV6-3 to TRBJ1-2; no clear D gene. CDR1 and CDR2 from the germline V gene are MNHEY and SVGEGT. Trimming cost V 6 bases and J 4 bases, with 12 bases left between them. The CDR3 is made up of 13 amino acids.

The genes are TRBV7-9 and TRBJ2-3; no definite D call. This CDR3 has 16 residues. The V end lost 2 bases, the J end lost 3 bases, and 15 bases lay between the germline ends. Germline V gene data show CDR1 as SEHNR and CDR2 as FQNEAQ (reference sequence). The CDR3 spells CASSLYGSPVTDTQYF. In DNA, the CDR3 is TGTGCCAGCAGCTTATACGGGTCACCGGTAACAGATACGCAGTATTTT.

This clonotype was counted at least ten times. This chain uses TRBV6-5 with TRBJ2-1, with D possibly matching TRBD2 (6 bases). CDR1 MNHEY and CDR2 SVGAGI come from the germline V gene. The CDR3 runs to 15 residues. V lost 5 bases to trimming and J lost 7 bases, with 18 bases between them. In DNA, the CDR3 is TGTGCCAGCAGTCCCGGGACTCCCGGTTGGAATGAGCAGTTCTTC. Translating gives CASSPGTPGWNEQFF.

This clonotype was picked up many times. V gene TRBV9 combines with J gene TRBJ2-1; D may be TRBD1 (6 bases). V was shortened by 0 bases and J by 5 bases, with 12 bases between the two germline ends. The CDR3 has 15 amino acids. Germline V CDR1 and CDR2: SGDLS, YYNGEE. CDR3 in DNA: TGTGCCAGCAGCGTAGCTGGACAGCTGGACAATGAGCAGTTCTTC. Translating it yields CASSVAGQLDNEQFF.

The DNA for the CDR3 is TGTGCCACCATCAGTCTACCCCTTAGCGGGTTCTTCGGATACGAGCAGTACTTC. This encodes CATISLPLSGFFGYEQYF. The genes are TRBV15 and TRBJ2-7, with 7 bases that match TRBD2. The V gene's germline CDR1 is LNHNV and CDR2 YYDKDF (reference sequence). After removal of 7 bases from V and 4 bases from J, the junction contained 22 bases not matched to a gene. The CDR3 length is 18 residues.

This clonotype was counted many times. The chain recombines TRBV5-1 with TRBJ1-5; unclear D gene. There are 15 residues in the CDR3. The V end was cut by 4 bases, the J end by 0 bases, with 11 bases between. CDR1 is SGHRS and CDR2 is YFSETQ in the germline V gene. Here the CDR3 DNA reads TGCGCCAGCAGCCTCGACTCCAATAGCAATCAGCCCCAGCATTTT. Its translation is CASSLDSNSNQPQHF.

This clonotype appeared many times. The V and J genes are TRBV7-6 and TRBJ2-1; D not resolved. CDR1 SGHVS and CDR2 FNYEAQ come from the germline V gene. The CDR3 sequence is 13 residues long. The V end was cut by 3 bases, the J end by 6 bases, with 9 bases between. The CDR3, as DNA: TGTGCCAGCAGCTTTGAACTTGGCAATGAGCAGTTCTTC. Its protein is CASSFELGNEQFF.

This clonotype was seen a handful of times. The chain combines TRBV4-3 with TRBJ2-7; 9 bases align to TRBD1. The J segment lost 3 bases and the V segment lost 3 bases, leaving 6 bases of the junction unmatched. The V gene's germline CDR1 is LGHNA and CDR2 YSLEER. CDR3 length equals 15 residues. For the CDR3, the DNA is TGCGCCAGCAGCCACGAGCGGGACAGGGACTACGAGCAGTACTTC. Its protein is CASSHERDRDYEQYF.

A few counts support this clonotype. The CDR3: CASRRPGLGQNTQYF. The CDR3 bases are TGTGCCAGCAGGCGTCCGGGACTAGGCCAGAATACGCAGTATTTT. The V call is TRBV7-2, the J call TRBJ2-3, with 8 nucleotides matching TRBD2. Trimming took 6 bases from V and 7 from J; bases not matched to a gene: 12. Germline CDR1 reads SGHTA; CDR2 reads FQGNSA. The CDR3 is 15 residues long.

At least ten counts were recorded for this clonotype. J is TRBJ2-2 and V is TRBV6-2 or TRBV6-3; D perhaps matches TRBD2 (6 bases). V was shortened by 6 bases and J by 1 base, with 6 bases between the two germline ends. CDR1 and CDR2 (germline): MNHEY, SVGEGT. This CDR3 is built from 13 residues. In nucleotides, the CDR3 is TGTGCCAGCAGGCGGGAGAACACCGGGGAGCTGTTTTTT. It yields the protein CASRRENTGELFF.

This chain's CDR3 is CASSLDTFEDYPTDTQYF. CDR3 coding DNA: TGTGCCAGCAGCTTGGATACCTTCGAAGACTACCCAACAGATACGCAGTATTTT. The genes are TRBV5-4 and TRBJ2-3, with D tentatively TRBD2 (5 bases). V lost 0 bases and J lost 3, with 20 bases in between. The CDR3 consists of 18 residues. Germline CDR1 SGHNT, CDR2 YYREEE (reference sequence).

This clonotype was recorded many times. This chain connects TRBV29-1 to TRBJ1-4; 8 positions agree with TRBD1. The germline V gene encodes CDR1 SQVTM and CDR2 ANQGSEA. This CDR3 is 12 amino acids long. With V trimmed by 6 bases and J by 10 bases, 7 bases remained unmatched. CDR3 nucleotides: TGCAGCGTGGCCGGACAGGGTGTAAAACTGTTTTTT. This gives the protein CSVAGQGVKLFF.